A single sample is the source of the 22 T cell receptor beta chains below, sequenced in a study of control samples from healthy donors and cancer patients. TCRdb keeps only in-frame clones here, not all; method: immunoSEQ multiplex PCR. Here the sample spans about 140,000 clones, about 89% being singletons. Source material: blood. Receptors originate from a man aged 18 to 35 in good health.

The rearrangement uses TRBV19 and TRBJ1-5; TRBD1 is a possible D gene (5 bases). Germline CDR1 is LNHDA and CDR2 is SQIVND (reference sequence). The CDR3 consists of 14 residues. V was shortened by 8 bases and J by 6 bases, with 17 bases between the two germline ends. The CDR3 protein is CASEAGGAVQPQHF. DNA of the CDR3: TGTGCCAGTGAGGCAGGAGGGGCGGTTCAGCCCCAGCATTTT.

The chain is built from TRBV3-1 (or the pseudogene TRBV3-2) and TRBJ2-1; a weak D match, TRBD2 (6 bases). V gave up 3 bases and J gave up 5 bases, with 20 bases separating them. The CDR3 covers 17 residues. Germline lookup yields CDR1 LGHDT and CDR2 YNNKEL (reference sequence). CDR3 in amino acids: CASSHSAGGTENNEQFF. DNA for the CDR3: TGTGCCAGCAGCCACTCCGCCGGAGGGACGGAGAACAATGAGCAGTTCTTC.

CDR3 protein: CASSLVQGARQPQHF. Written as DNA, the CDR3 is TGTGCCAGCAGCCTAGTACAGGGGGCAAGGCAGCCCCAGCATTTT. The chain uses TRBV6-6 and TRBJ1-5; TRBD1 agrees at 9 bases. With V trimmed by 6 bases and J by 7 bases, 10 bases remained unmatched. The CDR3 loop spans 15 amino acids. CDR1 and CDR2 (germline): MNHNY, SVGAGI (reference sequence).

The rearrangement uses TRBV7-9 and TRBJ1-1; D perhaps matches TRBD1 (5 bases). Per the germline V gene, CDR1 is SEHNR and CDR2 is FQNEAQ (reference sequence). The CDR3 length is 16 residues. Trimming took off 6 bases at V and 1 base at J, with 18 bases between the two ends. The CDR3 sequence: CASRPTIGGANTEAFF. The CDR3 DNA is TGTGCCAGCAGACCAACAATCGGGGGAGCGAACACTGAAGCTTTCTTT.

V is TRBV5-1 and J is TRBJ1-2; 8 bases match TRBD1. The germline gives CDR1 SGHRS, CDR2 YFSETQ. The CDR3 is 16 amino acids. V lost 5 bases to trimming and J lost 2 bases; unmatched junction nucleotides: 11. The CDR3 DNA follows: TGCGCCAGCAGGGAGGGACAGGCTTACTCAAACTATGGCTACACCTTC. Translated: CASREGQAYSNYGYTF.

V gene TRBV6-1 combines with J gene TRBJ2-3; TRBD2 agrees at 13 bases. The CDR3 has 17 amino acids. The J segment lost 13 bases and the V segment lost 4 bases, leaving 17 bases of the junction unmatched. Germline CDR1 reads MNHNS; CDR2 reads SASEGT. The CDR3 protein is CASSALVGLAGPGGEYF. The CDR3 DNA follows: TGTGCCAGCAGTGCCCTCGTGGGACTAGCGGGACCGGGAGGGGAGTATTTT.

This rearrangement joins TRBV11-3 to TRBJ2-1, with unresolved D. The V gene lost 2 bases and the J gene lost 7 bases, with 6 bases spanning the gap. The CDR3 is made up of 12 amino acids. Germline assignment: CDR1 SGHNT and CDR2 YENEEA. The CDR3 region has the DNA TGTGCCAGCAGCTTATTAGAGAATGAGCAGTTCTTC. It is translated as CASSLLENEQFF. Full variable domain (remainder filled in from reference TRBV11-3 and TRBJ2-1): EAGVVQSPRYKIIEKKQPVAFWCNPISGHNTLYWYLQNLGQGPELLIRYENEEAVDDSQLPKDRFSAERLKGVDSTLKIQPAELGDSAVYLCASSLLENEQFFGPGTRLTVL.

The gene calls are TRBV2 and TRBJ2-2, with 10 positions matching TRBD2. Germline values: CDR1 SNHLY, CDR2 FYNNEI. Losses at the gene ends were 2 bases for V and 3 bases for J; bases not matched to a gene: 6. The CDR3 runs to 17 residues. The CDR3 nucleotides are TGTGCCAGCAGTGAAATTCCTAGCGGGGGACACACCGGGGAGCTGTTTTTT. Encoded protein: CASSEIPSGGHTGELFF. The whole variable domain, filled in from reference TRBV2 and TRBJ2-2, reads EPEVTQTPSHQVTQMGQEVILRCVPISNHLYFYWYRQILGQKVEFLVSFYNNEISEKSEIFDDQFSVERPDGSNFTLKIRSTKLEDSAMYFCASSEIPSGGHTGELFFGEGSRLTVL.

The chain carries TRBV2 and TRBJ1-2; no clear D gene. The CDR3 contains 13 residues. Trimming stripped 4 bases from V and 5 bases from J, with 11 bases between. Germline V gives CDR1 SNHLY, CDR2 FYNNEI. The CDR3 sequence is CASSGGQTYGYTF. The CDR3 DNA reads TGTGCCAGCAGTGGCGGCCAGACGTATGGCTACACCTTC.

This clone was observed a single time. This chain connects TRBV11-3 to TRBJ2-2, with a weak D call TRBD2 (5 bases). Looked up from germline, CDR1 is SGHNT and CDR2 is YENEEA. The V end lost 1 base, the J end lost 8 bases, and 14 bases lay between the germline ends. The CDR3 consists of 15 residues. CDR3 nucleotides: TGTGCCAGCAGCTTAGGGGCTAGCCGGGAAGGGGAGCTGTTTTTT. This translates into CASSLGASREGELFF.

This clone was counted a single time. This chain connects TRBV5-6 to TRBJ1-1; 7 bases match TRBD1. CDR3 length equals 15 residues. Germline V gives CDR1 SGHDT, CDR2 YYEEEE. V was pared by 2 bases and J by 2 bases, with 6 bases of the junction left unmatched. The DNA of the CDR3 is TGTGCCAGCAGCTTTAACAGGGGAGCCAACACTGAAGCTTTCTTT. Protein sequence: CASSFNRGANTEAFF.

The chain carries TRBV28 and TRBJ2-7, with TRBD2 matching 7 bases. With V trimmed by 8 bases and J by 0 bases, 10 bases remained unmatched. This CDR3 comprises 15 residues. Per germline, CDR1 MDHEN and CDR2 SYDVKM. The chain's CDR3 is CASGRWRGSSYEQYF. The CDR3 coding sequence is TGTGCCAGCGGGCGATGGCGGGGGAGCTCCTACGAGCAGTACTTC.

This chain links TRBV9 with TRBJ1-1, with unresolved D. Germline CDR1 reads SGDLS; CDR2 reads YYNGEE. This CDR3 is 14 amino acids long. V was shortened by 2 bases and J by 0 bases, with 8 bases between the two germline ends. The CDR3 nucleotides are TGTGCCAGCAGCGTTGCGGCCTTGAACACTGAAGCTTTCTTT. It is translated as CASSVAALNTEAFF.

The chain couples TRBV10-3 to TRBJ2-6; a possible D gene is TRBD2 (6 bases). Germline lookup yields CDR1 ENHRY and CDR2 SYGVKD. The CDR3 consists of 18 residues. V was clipped by 2 bases and J by 1 base, with 15 bases between them. CDR3 sequence reads: CAISEAAGRQSGANVLTF. CDR3 bases: TGTGCCATCAGTGAGGCGGCGGGACGGCAATCTGGGGCCAACGTCCTGACTTTC.

In its sample, this clone was seen once. J is TRBJ1-6 and V is TRBV5-4; the D gene is possibly TRBD1 (6 bases). This CDR3 region has 11 residues. Between the trimmed V and J ends, which lost 3 bases and 17 bases, there was a span of 12 bases. CDR1 SGHNT and CDR2 YYREEE come from the germline V gene (reference sequence). CDR3 sequence (DNA): TGTGCCAGCAGCTCAGGGGCAGCCATCCACTTT. It yields the protein CASSSGAAIHF. The full variable domain, with the rest looked up from reference TRBV5-4 and TRBJ1-6, is ETGVTQSPTHLIKTRGQQVTLRCSSQSGHNTVSWYQQALGQGPQFIFQYYREEENGRGNFPPRFSGLQFPNYSSELNVNALELDDSALYLCASSSGAAIHFGNGTRLTVT.

The genes are TRBV2 and TRBJ1-2; a possible D gene is TRBD1 (5 bases). This CDR3 has 15 amino acids. V lost 0 bases and J lost 4, with 12 bases in between. Germline V gives CDR1 SNHLY, CDR2 FYNNEI. The CDR3 sequence is CASSEALQGIYGYTF. For the CDR3, the DNA is TGTGCCAGCAGTGAAGCGCTTCAGGGTATCTATGGCTACACCTTC. The whole variable domain, filled in from reference TRBV2 and TRBJ1-2, reads EPEVTQTPSHQVTQMGQEVILRCVPISNHLYFYWYRQILGQKVEFLVSFYNNEISEKSEIFDDQFSVERPDGSNFTLKIRSTKLEDSAMYFCASSEALQGIYGYTFGSGTRLTVV.

This chain connects TRBV4-3 to TRBJ2-2, with a tentative D call TRBD1 (5 bases). The CDR3 runs 17 residues. Trimming left V 1 base short and J 0 bases short, with 12 bases between. Germline values: CDR1 LGHNA, CDR2 YSLEER. The CDR3 loop is CASSQGGLESNTGELFF. CDR3 coding DNA: TGCGCCAGCAGCCAAGGGGGCTTGGAGTCGAACACCGGGGAGCTGTTTTTT.

This clone has only one observation. V usage is TRBV14 and J usage is TRBJ2-7; 13 bases match TRBD2. Germline-derived CDR1 and CDR2 are SGHDN and FVKESK. This CDR3 comprises 17 residues. The V segment lost 6 bases and the J segment 3 bases; nucleotides outside the gene matches: 11. The CDR3 nucleotides are TGTGCCAGCAGTCCGGGGGGGACTAGCGGGGACCTCTACGAGCAGTACTTC. Protein: CASSPGGTSGDLYEQYF.

This chain connects TRBV5-6 to TRBJ1-6, with D hard to call. The V end was cut by 2 bases, the J end by 9 bases, with 15 bases between. Per germline, CDR1 SGHDT and CDR2 YYEEEE. CDR3 size: 15 residues. The CDR3 DNA sequence: TGTGCCAGCAGCTTTTTCGATGTAGGAAGTTCACCCCTCCACTTT. Translating it yields CASSFFDVGSSPLHF.

The V call is TRBV6-6, the J call TRBJ2-7; D is perhaps TRBD1 (5 bases). CDR1 MNHNY and CDR2 SVGAGI come from the germline V gene (reference sequence). The CDR3 runs 13 residues. Between the trimmed V and J ends, which lost 7 bases and 4 bases, there was a span of 14 bases. CDR3 nucleotide sequence: TGTGCCAGCACCCAGCATGGGGCATACGAGCAGTACTTC. It encodes CASTQHGAYEQYF.

The chain is built from TRBV27 and TRBJ2-2, with 11 bases aligning to TRBD2. Trimming removed 6 bases from V and 6 bases from J; junction bases left unmatched: 6. The CDR3 is 15 residues long. Germline lookup yields CDR1 MNHEY and CDR2 SMNVEV (reference sequence). The CDR3 nucleotides are TGTGCCAGCAGGGATAGCGGGGGGGCTTCCGGGGAGCTGTTTTTT. Translated, it gives CASRDSGGASGELFF.

V and J are TRBV5-1 and TRBJ1-2, with 10 nucleotides matching TRBD1. This CDR3 comprises 16 residues. CDR1 is SGHRS and CDR2 is YFSETQ in the germline V gene. Trimming took 0 bases from V and 6 from J; bases not matched to a gene: 8. The CDR3 nucleotides are TGCGCCAGCAGCTTGGGTTTCGGGACAGGGGATGATGGCTACACCTTC. It specifies CASSLGFGTGDDGYTF.